Listed here are 22 T cell receptor beta chains from one sample, sequenced in a study of blood T cells in healthy people across ages. Then a second PCR, running roughly 6 to 12 cycles, was carried out with a sample-barcoded 5' primer and a J-beta primer mix. MiXCR, applied by TCRdb to the 5' RACE reads, yields one record per CDR3 protein. The profile shows some 1.4 million distinct CDR3 sequences, 42% of them singletons. The sequenced material came from blood. The receptors here all came from a woman between 18 and 30 years old in good health.

This clonotype was detected a few times. The chain has TRBV11-2 and TRBJ2-1; TRBD2 matches 14 bases. CDR3 length equals 19 residues. The germline gives CDR1 SGHAT, CDR2 FQNNGV. Germline trimming cut 7 bases from V and 4 bases from J; bases unmatched to any gene: 15. For the CDR3, the DNA is TGTGCCAGCAACTATTTCCGGGGACTAGCGGGAGCCACTTACAATGAGCAGTTCTTC. It translates to CASNYFRGLAGATYNEQFF.

The chain links TRBV3-1 to TRBJ2-7; D is ambiguous. The ends were cut back, 5 bases at V and 2 bases at J, with 16 bases in the middle. The CDR3 runs 15 residues. CDR1 is LGHDT and CDR2 is YNNKEL in the germline V gene (reference sequence). DNA for the CDR3: TGTGCCAGCAGCGGCTCCTCCCGGACCACCTACGAGCAGTACTTC. This codes for CASSGSSRTTYEQYF.

A few counts support this clonotype. The chain links TRBV29-1 to TRBJ1-1; 7 bases line up with TRBD1. Germline V gene sequence: CDR1 SQVTM, CDR2 ANQGSEA. V lost 6 bases to trimming and J lost 6 bases; unmatched junction nucleotides: 7. The CDR3 has 12 amino acids. The CDR3 region is CSVLGGAPEAFF. CDR3 in DNA: TGCAGCGTCCTAGGGGGCGCGCCTGAAGCTTTCTTT.

CDR3 DNA: TGTGCCAGCATGGTAGAGGGGGTCCAAGAGACCCAGTACTTC. This codes for CASMVEGVQETQYF. The rearrangement links TRBV28 to TRBJ2-5, with D maybe TRBD1 (6 bases). The V end was cut by 7 bases, the J end by 1 base, with 13 bases between. CDR3 length: 14 residues. Germline V gene sequence: CDR1 MDHEN, CDR2 SYDVKM.

The count of this clonotype is one. A read error may produce the germline difference seen at one junction end. The chain carries TRBV6-6 and TRBJ2-1, with D unresolved. There are 15 residues in the CDR3. CDR1 and CDR2 from the germline V gene are MNHNY and SVGAGI (reference sequence). In DNA form, the CDR3 reads TGTGCCAGCAGTTACCCAAATCCCGCGTACACTGAGCAGTTCTTC. It translates to CASSYPNPAYTEQFF.

This clonotype has a handful of counts. The rearrangement links TRBV20-1 to TRBJ2-1; 12 positions agree with TRBD2. Germline CDR1 reads DFQATT; CDR2 reads SNEGSKA (reference sequence). This CDR3 region has 15 residues. With 3 bases clipped from V and 6 bases from J, the junction kept 6 bases outside the gene matches. In nucleotides, the CDR3 is TGCAGTGCTAGCCCGGCTAGCGGGGGGGGCAATGAGCAGTTCTTC. It specifies CSASPASGGGNEQFF.

In DNA, the CDR3 is TGCGCCAGCAGCCAAGTTAGACTAGATAAGGAGCAGTACTTC. Its translation is CASSQVRLDKEQYF. This rearrangement joins TRBV4-1 to TRBJ2-5; D perhaps matches TRBD2 (6 bases). V was cut by 1 base and J by 11 bases, with 17 bases left in between. Germline loops: CDR1 MGHRA, CDR2 YSYEKL. The CDR3 has 14 residues.

The rearrangement links TRBV27 to TRBJ1-1; 8 nucleotides match TRBD1. The CDR3 sequence is 13 residues long. Trimming at V came to 7 bases and at J to 4 bases, leaving 5 bases not matched to a gene. Per the germline V gene, CDR1 is MNHEY and CDR2 is SMNVEV (reference sequence). CDR3 protein: CASTGQGTTEAFF. In DNA form, the CDR3 reads TGTGCCAGCACTGGACAGGGTACCACTGAAGCTTTCTTT.

This clonotype showed up just once. One end of the junction varies from germline; a read error may be responsible. This sequence joins TRBV11-2 and TRBJ1-6; no reliable D call. The CDR3 covers 16 residues. CDR1 is SGHAT and CDR2 is FQNNGV in the germline V gene. The CDR3 spells CANSPTAWDDNSPLHF. CDR3 sequence (DNA): TGTGCCAACAGCCCCACAGCGTGGGATGATAATTCACCCCTCCACTTT.

On this clonotype: One base away lies a much larger clone, so this may be a sequencing read error. The rearrangement uses TRBV25-1 and TRBJ2-7, with D tentatively TRBD1 or TRBD2 (5 bases each). CDR1 MGHDK and CDR2 SYGVNS come from the germline V gene. V was trimmed by 4 bases and J by 12 bases, leaving 19 bases between them. The CDR3 runs 13 residues. As DNA, the CDR3 is TGTGCCAGCAGTGCCAACCCCTGGCAGGGAGTGTACTTC. This gives the protein CASSANPWQGVYF.

The chain joins TRBV2 to TRBJ2-1, with TRBD2 matching 9 bases. There are 17 residues in the CDR3. From germline, CDR1 is SNHLY and CDR2 FYNNEI. Unmatched junction bases numbered 14, after V lost 4 bases and J lost 7 bases. The CDR3 sequence: CASSGPGLRGGRNEQFF. As DNA, the CDR3 is TGTGCCAGCAGTGGACCCGGGTTGCGGGGGGGCCGGAATGAGCAGTTCTTC.

The rearrangement uses TRBV12-3 or TRBV12-4 and TRBJ2-1; TRBD2 might be the D (6 bases). With 4 bases removed from V and 2 bases from J, the gap between germline ends came to 18 bases. The CDR3 has 17 residues. The CDR3 nucleotides read TGTGCCAGCAGTTCGGGTAACAGGCGGGACCCCTACAATGAGCAGTTCTTC. Translation gives CASSSGNRRDPYNEQFF.

V gene TRBV20-1 combines with J gene TRBJ2-3, with 7 positions matching TRBD2. J was trimmed by 1 base and V by 5 bases; bases with no gene match: 9. CDR1 is DFQATT, CDR2 SNEGSKA, per germline (reference sequence). The CDR3 runs to 15 residues. CDR3 loop: CSASLGGMGTDTQYF. The CDR3 DNA follows: TGCAGTGCTTCTCTCGGGGGGATGGGCACAGATACGCAGTATTTT.

There are a few counts of this clonotype. The V call is TRBV20-1, the J call TRBJ2-3; TRBD2 agrees at 8 bases. This CDR3 is 14 amino acids long. CDR1 and CDR2 from the germline V gene are DFQATT and SNEGSKA (reference sequence). The ends lost 3 bases at V and 5 bases at J; junction bases unmatched: 7. CDR3 loop: CSASPSGRVDTQYF. CDR3 sequence (DNA): TGCAGTGCTAGCCCAAGCGGGAGAGTAGATACGCAGTATTTT.

The rearrangement joins TRBV25-1 to TRBJ2-2; weak D call: TRBD1 (7 bases). Germline CDR1 and CDR2: MGHDK and SYGVNS. Trimming pared 8 bases from V and 7 bases from J, leaving 20 bases between. There are 15 residues in the CDR3. DNA of the CDR3: TGTGCCAGCTCACGACAGGGAGGTTTTGGCGGGGAGCTGTTTTTT. Translation: CASSRQGGFGGELFF.

This clonotype was observed a single time. This chain connects TRBV7-8 to TRBJ2-7; D remains unclear. Trimming shortened V by 6 bases and J by 0 bases, and 12 bases separated the two germline ends. The CDR3 is 14 amino acids. CDR1 is SGHVS, CDR2 FQNEAQ, per germline. The CDR3 DNA reads TGTGCCAGCAGTCCAAGGCGTGTCTCCTACGAGCAGTACTTC. Encoded protein: CASSPRRVSYEQYF.

This clonotype turned up a few times. The chain couples TRBV20-1 to TRBJ1-2, with D perhaps matching TRBD1 (5 bases). With 6 bases removed from V and 3 bases from J, the gap between germline ends came to 14 bases. The germline V gene has CDR1 DFQATT and CDR2 SNEGSKA (reference sequence). CDR3 size: 13 residues. The CDR3 region is CSAGRDGDYGYTF. CDR3 DNA: TGCAGTGCCGGCCGGGACGGAGACTATGGCTACACCTTC.

The gene calls are TRBV4-1 and TRBJ2-3; 12 positions match TRBD2. Germline V lookup: CDR1 MGHRA, CDR2 YSYEKL. This CDR3 spans 16 amino acids. The V segment lost 6 bases and the J segment 2 bases; nucleotides outside the gene matches: 6. CDR3 in amino acids: CASRPLAGGPTDTQYF. The DNA of the CDR3 is TGCGCCAGCAGACCCCTAGCGGGGGGGCCCACAGATACGCAGTATTTT.

This sequence joins TRBV20-1 and TRBJ2-7; the match to TRBD2 covers 9 bases. The CDR3 contains 13 residues. The germline CDR1 and CDR2 sequences are DFQATT and SNEGSKA (reference sequence). Trimming removed 4 bases from V and 6 bases from J; junction bases left unmatched: 7. The CDR3 nucleotides are TGCAGTGCTACGGCGACTAGCGGCGGCGAGCAGTACTTC. Its translation is CSATATSGGEQYF.

The chain links TRBV5-1 to TRBJ1-1; 11 nucleotides align to TRBD1. Germline values: CDR1 SGHRS, CDR2 YFSETQ. V trimming: 8 bases; J trimming: 3 bases; junction bases outside the gene matches: 6. CDR3 size: 14 residues. The chain's CDR3 is CASGTGGRYTEAFF. The CDR3 DNA reads TGCGCCAGTGGGACAGGGGGTCGGTACACTGAAGCTTTCTTT.

This clonotype was found a few times. The chain uses TRBV6-5 and TRBJ1-2, with 9 bases aligning to TRBD1. V shed 6 bases and J 4 bases; nucleotides not matched to a gene: 9. The germline V gene encodes CDR1 MNHEY and CDR2 SVGAGI. CDR3 length: 15 residues. The CDR3 here is CASRAPTGGAYGYTF. DNA of the CDR3: TGTGCCAGCAGGGCACCAACAGGGGGCGCCTATGGCTACACCTTC.

Concerning this clonotype itself: An end of the junction does not agree with germline; a read error may underlie this. V and J are TRBV6-1 and TRBJ2-7; 7 positions match TRBD1. Germline CDR1 MNHNS, CDR2 SASEGT. CDR3 size: 14 residues. CDR3 loop: CASSQRGPSYEQNF. The CDR3 nucleotides are TGTGCCAGCAGCCAGAGGGGGCCCTCGTACGAGCAGAACTTC.